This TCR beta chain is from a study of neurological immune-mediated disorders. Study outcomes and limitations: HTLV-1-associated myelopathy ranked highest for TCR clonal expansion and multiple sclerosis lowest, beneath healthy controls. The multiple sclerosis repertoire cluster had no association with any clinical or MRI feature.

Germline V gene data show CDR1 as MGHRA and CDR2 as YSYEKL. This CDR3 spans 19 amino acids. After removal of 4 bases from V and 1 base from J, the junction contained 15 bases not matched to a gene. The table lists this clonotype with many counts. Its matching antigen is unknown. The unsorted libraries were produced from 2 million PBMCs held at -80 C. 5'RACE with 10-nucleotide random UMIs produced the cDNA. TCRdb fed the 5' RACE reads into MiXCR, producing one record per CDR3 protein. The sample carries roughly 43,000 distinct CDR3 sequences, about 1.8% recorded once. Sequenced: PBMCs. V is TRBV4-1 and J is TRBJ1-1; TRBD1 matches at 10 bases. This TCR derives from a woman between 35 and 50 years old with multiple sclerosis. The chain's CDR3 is CASSLPSMRQGASNTEAFF. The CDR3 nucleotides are TGCGCCAGCAGCCTCCCTAGCATGAGACAGGGGGCTTCGAACACTGAAGCTTTCTTT.